Described below is a single T cell receptor (beta chain) sequence and its context. In the study's own analysis: The assay estimated nucleated cells by amplifying reference gene primers. Generated by immunoSEQ multiplex PCR, the TCRdb table keeps only in-frame clones and is missing some. V and J calls and clone size come straight from that table; D and trimming were deduced from the DNA. The profile covers roughly 140,000 clones, with around 80% appearing a single time and roughly 4.5% taken by the ten largest. This specimen belongs to a study of blood T cell repertoires in COVID-19. Study information: Donors in the United States, Italy and Spain gave samples during acute or convalescent COVID-19. T cells, B-cell-depleted T cells, or PBMCs provided the cDNA or gDNA that served as material.

The CDR3 contains 13 residues. The germline V gene has CDR1 SGHRS and CDR2 YFSETQ. V lost 7 bases and J 2 bases, leaving 11 bases between the germline ends. The clonotype comes from a man in his fifties or sixties with acute or convalescent COVID-19. The source material was peripheral blood. The chain links TRBV5-1 to TRBJ2-3; a possible D gene is TRBD1 (6 bases). This CDR3 reads CASWAGVTDTQYF. In nucleotides, the CDR3 is TGCGCCAGCTGGGCAGGGGTCACAGATACGCAGTATTTT. Supplemented by reference TRBV5-1 and TRBJ2-3, the full variable domain reads KAGVTQTPRYLIKTRGQQVTLSCSPISGHRSVSWYQQTPGQGLQFLFEYFSETQRNKGNFPGRFSGRQFSNSRSEMNVSTLELGDSALYLCASWAGVTDTQYFGPGTRLTVL.